Listed here are 29 T cell receptor beta chains from one sample, sequenced in a study of T cells after yellow fever vaccination. TCRdb reprocessed the 5' RACE reads with MiXCR, giving one entry per CDR3 protein. The table has approximately 120,000 distinct CDR3 sequences, roughly 15% seen once. Sequenced here: CD8+ T cells sorted from PBMCs, sampled 5 days after the yellow fever booster vaccination. The receptors come from a man aged 18 to 29 who received the YFV17D yellow fever vaccine.

V gene TRBV28 combines with J gene TRBJ2-7, with D possibly TRBD1 on 5 matching bases. The ends were cut back, 4 bases at V and 2 bases at J, with 9 bases in the middle. This CDR3 region has 13 residues. In germline, CDR1 is MDHEN, CDR2 SYDVKM. The CDR3 DNA follows: TGTGCCAGCAGTTCCATGACAGCCTACGAGCAGTACGTC. Translated: CASSSMTAYEQYV.

The chain has TRBV4-1 and TRBJ1-5, with TRBD1 matching over 7 bases. Unmatched junction bases numbered 6, after V lost 1 base and J lost 6 bases. Looked up from germline, CDR1 is MGHRA and CDR2 is YSYEKL. This CDR3 contains 15 residues. CDR3 nucleotides: TGCGCCAGCAGCCAAGCAGGGGGGGGCAGTCAGCCCCAGCATTTT. This encodes CASSQAGGGSQPQHF.

Only a few counts were recorded for this clonotype. The rearrangement links TRBV6-2 or TRBV6-3 to TRBJ1-5, with TRBD1 identical over 8 bases. The CDR3 totals 13 residues. Germline V gives CDR1 MNHEY, CDR2 SVGEGT. With 4 bases clipped from V and 7 bases from J, the junction kept 3 bases outside the gene matches. The DNA for the CDR3 is TGTGCCAGCAGTTGGACAGGGACCCAGCCCCAGCATTTT. Its protein product is CASSWTGTQPQHF.

The chain couples TRBV12-3 or TRBV12-4 to TRBJ2-3, with D possibly being TRBD1 (6 bases). V lost 3 bases and J lost 2, with 12 bases in between. The length of the CDR3 is 15 residues. The CDR3 region is CASSFAGDFTDTQYF. In DNA form, the CDR3 reads TGTGCCAGCAGTTTTGCAGGGGATTTCACAGATACGCAGTATTTT.

In this sample, this clonotype turned up a few times. The chain combines TRBV5-1 with TRBJ2-3, with D unresolved. Germline loops: CDR1 SGHRS, CDR2 YFSETQ. Trimming removed 3 bases at V and 0 bases at J, with 11 bases between. This CDR3 contains 15 residues. DNA of the CDR3: TGCGCCAGCAGCTGGAGACCAGCTAGCACAGATACGCAGTATTTT. Its translation is CASSWRPASTDTQYF.

This clonotype was counted only a few times. This chain links TRBV7-2 with TRBJ1-6; TRBD1 agrees at 7 bases. V lost 2 bases to trimming and J lost 0 bases; unmatched junction nucleotides: 4. The CDR3 has 17 residues. Germline V lookup: CDR1 SGHTA, CDR2 FQGNSA. CDR3 nucleotides: TGTGCCAGCAGCTTAAGGGGGGACAGCTCCTATAATTCACCCCTCCACTTT. Its translation: CASSLRGDSSYNSPLHF.

The chain is built from TRBV3-1 and TRBJ2-1; TRBD1 aligns across 10 bases. This CDR3 contains 16 residues. CDR1 and CDR2 from the germline V gene are LGHDT and YNNKEL (reference sequence). V lost 3 bases to trimming and J lost 4 bases; unmatched junction nucleotides: 6. The CDR3 here is CASSHPEGQGYNEQFF. CDR3 coding DNA: TGTGCCAGCAGCCACCCGGAGGGACAGGGGTACAATGAGCAGTTCTTC.

This clonotype was recorded only once. V gene TRBV7-2 combines with J gene TRBJ2-7; D is tentatively TRBD1 or TRBD2 (5 bases each). The length of the CDR3 is 15 residues. Per the germline V gene, CDR1 is SGHTA and CDR2 is FQGNSA. V lost 5 bases to trimming and J lost 2 bases, with 16 bases between them. The CDR3 sequence: CASSIPRDLTYEQYV. The CDR3 nucleotides are TGTGCCAGCAGCATCCCCCGGGACCTCACCTACGAGCAGTACGTC.

This chain joins TRBV5-1 and TRBJ1-1; possibly TRBD1 for D (5 bases). V was clipped by 2 bases and J by 1 base, with 12 bases between them. CDR1 is SGHRS, CDR2 YFSETQ, per germline. CDR3 size: 15 residues. The CDR3 nucleotides are TGCGCCAGCAGCTTCGCCGGGACTGGGAACACTGAAGCTTTCTTT. Amino acid sequence: CASSFAGTGNTEAFF.

The chain is built from TRBV5-1 and TRBJ2-7; TRBD1 aligns across 9 bases. V shed 4 bases, J shed 4 bases, and the junction held 6 bases outside the gene matches. Looked up from germline, CDR1 is SGHRS and CDR2 is YFSETQ. The CDR3 length is 14 residues. CDR3 sequence reads: CASSTGTGRYEQYF. The CDR3 nucleotides read TGCGCCAGCAGCACCGGGACAGGGCGGTACGAGCAGTACTTC.

The J gene is TRBJ2-7, the V gene TRBV10-3; D is ambiguous. V shed 3 bases and J shed 2 bases, with 8 bases lying between them. Germline values: CDR1 ENHRY, CDR2 SYGVKD. The CDR3 covers 13 residues. CDR3 nucleotide sequence: TGTGCCATCAGTGATGAGGTAACCTACGAGCAGTACTTC. Translation gives CAISDEVTYEQYF.

The J gene is TRBJ2-7, the V gene TRBV6-2 or TRBV6-3; no firm D call. This CDR3 is built from 15 residues. V lost 6 bases and J lost 2, with 17 bases in between. Germline V gene sequence: CDR1 MNHEY, CDR2 SVGEGT. The CDR3 loop reads CASSRIRLDPYEQYV. CDR3 in DNA: TGTGCCAGCAGCCGCATCAGGTTAGATCCCTACGAGCAGTACGTC.

This clonotype was detected a few times. This chain uses TRBV5-1 with TRBJ2-7; perhaps TRBD2 as D (6 bases). The CDR3 consists of 15 residues. Germline V gene data show CDR1 as SGHRS and CDR2 as YFSETQ. V lost 4 bases and J lost 2, with 16 bases in between. In DNA, the CDR3 is TGCGCCAGCAGCCTATCCGGGACTCCCGCCTACGAGCAGTACTTC. This gives the protein CASSLSGTPAYEQYF.

This clonotype has more than one count but fewer than ten. J is TRBJ2-1 and V is TRBV28; D is unclear. CDR3 size: 15 residues. Germline CDR1 is MDHEN and CDR2 is SYDVKM. Trimming stripped 2 bases from V and 5 bases from J, with 13 bases between. For the CDR3, the DNA is TGTGCCAGCAGTTTAATAGGCGGTCGCCACAATGAGCAGTTCTTC. Encoded protein: CASSLIGGRHNEQFF.

This clonotype ranks as medium-sized. V gene TRBV4-2 combines with J gene TRBJ2-5; TRBD2 matches at 7 bases. The CDR3 is 14 residues long. Germline V gene data show CDR1 as LGHNA and CDR2 as YNFKEQ. Losses at the gene ends were 1 base for V and 2 bases for J; bases not matched to a gene: 1. In nucleotides, the CDR3 is TGTGCCAGCAGCCAAGGACTAGCTCAAGAGACCCAGTACTTC. This gives the protein CASSQGLAQETQYF.

The chain carries TRBV10-3 and TRBJ2-5; 7 nucleotides match TRBD2. Trimming removed 4 bases from V and 2 bases from J; junction bases left unmatched: 10. This CDR3 contains 16 residues. CDR1 and CDR2 (germline): ENHRY, SYGVKD. CDR3 in amino acids: CAISGTTGGRQETQYF. The CDR3 bases are TGTGCCATCAGTGGTACCACGGGGGGACGACAAGAGACCCAGTACTTC.

This clonotype showed up just a few times. The genes are TRBV5-1 and TRBJ2-3; 7 positions agree with TRBD2. The trim removed 3 bases at V and 5 bases at J, leaving 6 bases unmatched. The CDR3 runs to 14 residues. Germline V gene sequence: CDR1 SGHRS, CDR2 YFSETQ. The CDR3 nucleotides are TGCGCCAGCAGCTATCGCGGCGGGGGAGATACGCAGTATTTT. It yields the protein CASSYRGGGDTQYF.

This clonotype was seen repeatedly, ten times or more. The chain has TRBV5-1 and TRBJ2-7; 8 bases are shared with TRBD2. Germline CDR1 and CDR2: SGHRS and YFSETQ. The junction had 8 bases not matched to a gene; V was cut back by 4 bases and J by 5 bases. CDR3 length: 14 amino acids. CDR3 DNA sequence: TGCGCCAGCAGCCCCGGTGGCGGGGGGAACGAGCAGTACGTC. Translation gives CASSPGGGGNEQYV.

The chain has TRBV6-6 and TRBJ2-2; 7 positions match TRBD2. Per the germline V gene, CDR1 is MNHNY and CDR2 is SVGAGI (reference sequence). This CDR3 contains 15 residues. V dropped 7 bases and J dropped 5; count of bases not matched to a gene: 10. The CDR3: CASKEVGRFTGELFF. The CDR3 DNA reads as TGTGCCAGCAAGGAGGTCGGGAGGTTTACCGGGGAGCTGTTTTTT.

This chain connects TRBV29-1 to TRBJ1-2; TRBD1 aligns across 9 bases. CDR3 length equals 13 residues. Germline CDR1 SQVTM, CDR2 ANQGSEA. The V segment lost 7 bases and the J segment 2 bases; nucleotides outside the gene matches: 5. CDR3 amino acids: CSAPTGGNYGYTF. For the CDR3, the DNA is TGCAGCGCCCCGACAGGGGGGAACTATGGCTACACCTTC.

V usage is TRBV7-8 and J usage is TRBJ2-7; tentatively, D is TRBD2 (5 bases). The CDR3 covers 14 residues. CDR1 is SGHVS and CDR2 is FQNEAQ in the germline V gene. The CDR3 loop reads CAGSLARRGREQYV. CDR3 DNA sequence: TGTGCCGGCAGCTTAGCGCGGCGCGGGCGCGAGCAGTACGTC.

V usage is TRBV6-2 or TRBV6-3 and J usage is TRBJ2-3; D is uncertain. The V gene's germline CDR1 is MNHEY and CDR2 SVGEGT. Trimming shortened V by 2 bases and J by 0 bases, and 18 bases separated the two germline ends. The CDR3 covers 18 residues. CDR3 nucleotides: TGTGCCAGCAGTTACCCGCTTTGGTACTCCTATAGCACAGATACGCAGTATTTT. Amino acids: CASSYPLWYSYSTDTQYF.

This clonotype was detected only a few times. This sequence joins TRBV12-3 or TRBV12-4 and TRBJ1-1, with D unresolved. The CDR3 runs 14 residues. Between the trimmed V and J ends, which lost 6 bases and 5 bases, there was a span of 16 bases. This chain's CDR3 is CASSHGIDGTEAFF. CDR3 DNA sequence: TGTGCCAGCAGCCACGGGATAGATGGGACTGAAGCTTTCTTT.

This clonotype turned up a few times. V gene TRBV7-8 combines with J gene TRBJ1-5; the D gene is possibly TRBD1 (5 bases). V lost 7 bases and J lost 4, with 20 bases in between. The CDR3 contains 16 residues. CDR1 is SGHVS and CDR2 is FQNEAQ in the germline V gene. The CDR3 region has the DNA TGTGCCAGCACCCTAGGGGTTGTGGGGATTAATCAGCCCCAGCATTTT. This encodes CASTLGVVGINQPQHF.

In regard to this clonotype: One end of the junction does not line up with germline, which may come from a read error. The V call is TRBV7-2, the J call TRBJ2-2; 11 bases line up with TRBD2. The germline gives CDR1 SGHTA, CDR2 FQGNSA. The CDR3 runs 15 residues. CDR3 nucleotides: TGTGCCAGCAGGTTACTAGCGGGGGACACCGGGGAGCTGCTTTTT. Encoded protein: CASRLLAGDTGELLF.

At least ten counts were recorded for this clonotype. The rearrangement uses TRBV4-1 and TRBJ1-5; TRBD1 aligns across 9 bases. Germline trimming cut 4 bases from V and 0 bases from J; bases unmatched to any gene: 4. CDR1 is MGHRA and CDR2 is YSYEKL in the germline V gene. This CDR3 has 16 residues. The CDR3 region is CASSPTDRGSNQPQHF. DNA for the CDR3: TGCGCCAGCAGCCCGACGGACAGGGGTAGCAATCAGCCCCAGCATTTT.

The gene calls are TRBV25-1 and TRBJ2-1, with 9 bases fitting TRBD2. The length of the CDR3 is 13 residues. After removal of 8 bases from V and 6 bases from J, the junction contained 5 bases not matched to a gene. Germline V gene data show CDR1 as MGHDK and CDR2 as SYGVNS. CDR3 amino acids: CASARTSVNEQFF. The DNA of the CDR3 is TGTGCCAGCGCAAGGACTAGCGTCAATGAGCAGTTCTTC.

This clonotype has a count of ten or more. The chain combines TRBV5-1 with TRBJ2-7; D gene uncertain. The germline gives CDR1 SGHRS, CDR2 YFSETQ. The V and J ends lost 0 bases and 2 bases respectively, with 6 bases between them. The CDR3 has 13 residues. CDR3 nucleotides: TGCGCCAGCAGCTTGGACGAAGCCTACGAGCAGTACTTC. This translates into CASSLDEAYEQYF.

The chain links TRBV9 to TRBJ2-1; D may be TRBD1 or TRBD2 (5 bases each). CDR3 length: 14 residues. Between the trimmed V and J ends, which lost 4 bases and 3 bases, there was a span of 11 bases. Germline V gives CDR1 SGDLS, CDR2 YYNGEE. The DNA of the CDR3 is TGTGCCAGCAGCCTAAGTGGGGGCTACAATGAGCAGTTCTTC. Its translation: CASSLSGGYNEQFF.